The 24 T cell receptor beta chains in this list originate from one sample, sequenced in a study of post-analysis software for immune sequencing data. Study observations and caveats: Roughly 5 TRBV segments occurring more often in patients than controls included TRBV5-6, TRBV5-1 and TRBV20-1.

These TCRs' antigens remain unknown. Tagging with unique molecular identifiers was a feature of the TCR beta cDNA libraries. Each CDR3 protein is one row after TCRdb ran MiXCR on the PCR reads. In the table there are about 540,000 distinct CDR3 sequences, less than 40% of which are singletons. The sequencing input was blood. The receptors come from a girl aged 2-17 years with multiple sclerosis.

The chain uses TRBV4-2 and TRBJ1-1; D gene uncertain. V was trimmed by 3 bases and J by 1 base, leaving 15 bases between them. CDR3 length: 16 amino acids. In germline, CDR1 is LGHNA, CDR2 YNFKEQ. The CDR3 DNA is TGTGCCAGCAGCCATAGAAGTGGGTCAACGAACACTGAAGCTTTCTTT. It encodes CASSHRSGSTNTEAFF.

The chain has TRBV7-9 and TRBJ2-1; D unresolved. V was clipped by 1 base and J by 0 bases, with 7 bases between them. This CDR3 has 15 residues. Germline-derived CDR1 and CDR2 are SEHNR and FQNEAQ (reference sequence). CDR3 residues: CASSLDLLSYNEQFF. The CDR3 DNA is TGTGCCAGCAGCTTAGATCTCCTCTCCTACAATGAGCAGTTCTTC. Complete variable domain (other parts from reference TRBV7-9 and TRBJ2-1): DTGVSQNPRHKITKRGQNVTFRCDPISEHNRLYWYRQTLGQGPEFLTYFQNEAQLEKSRLLSDRFSAERPKGSFSTLEIQRTEQGDSAMYLCASSLDLLSYNEQFFGPGTRLTVL.

V and J are TRBV20-1 and TRBJ2-3; D call uncertain. The CDR3 totals 14 residues. Germline V gene lookup returns CDR1 DFQATT and CDR2 SNEGSKA (reference sequence). Trimming took 6 bases from V and 7 from J, leaving 20 bases between them. This CDR3 is CSADSRHGTNTQYF. The DNA of the CDR3 is TGCAGTGCCGACTCCCGTCACGGAACGAATACGCAGTATTTT.

This clonotype was picked up a small number of times. The V and J genes are TRBV20-1 and TRBJ2-5; TRBD1 aligns across 7 bases. Germline trimming cut 6 bases from V and 5 bases from J; bases unmatched to any gene: 9. The CDR3 runs 13 residues. Germline V CDR1 and CDR2: DFQATT, SNEGSKA (reference sequence). The CDR3 region is CSALTGVRETQYF. The CDR3 bases are TGCAGTGCCCTAACAGGGGTTAGGGAGACCCAGTACTTC.

In this sample, this clonotype turned up many times. V gene TRBV29-1 combines with J gene TRBJ2-7; no firm D call. CDR3 length equals 13 residues. CDR1 SQVTM and CDR2 ANQGSEA come from the germline V gene. V was trimmed by 3 bases and J by 4 bases, leaving 13 bases between them. CDR3 loop: CSVDLGNPYEQYF. The CDR3 DNA follows: TGCAGCGTTGATTTGGGAAACCCTTACGAGCAGTACTTC.

The chain recombines TRBV6-1 with TRBJ2-5, with D perhaps matching TRBD2 (5 bases). Germline V gene lookup returns CDR1 MNHNS and CDR2 SASEGT. The CDR3 is 17 residues long. The V end was cut by 6 bases, the J end by 7 bases, with 27 bases between. CDR3 loop: CASSTIEDGLGRGTQYF. The CDR3 nucleotides are TGTGCCAGCAGCACCATAGAGGACGGACTGGGTCGGGGGACCCAGTACTTC.

The V and J genes are TRBV3-1 and TRBJ2-3, with 9 nucleotides matching TRBD2. Germline-derived CDR1 and CDR2 are LGHDT and YNNKEL (reference sequence). The V gene end was trimmed by 3 bases and the J gene end by 2 bases; junction bases not matched to a gene: 18. The CDR3 is 20 amino acids. CDR3 region: CASSQRQGSSGGLYTDTQYF. As DNA, the CDR3 is TGTGCCAGCAGCCAGAGGCAGGGAAGTAGCGGGGGCCTCTACACAGATACGCAGTATTTT.

This clonotype was observed a handful of times. The chain couples TRBV20-1 to TRBJ2-4; no firm D call. This CDR3 has 14 residues. Per the germline V gene, CDR1 is DFQATT and CDR2 is SNEGSKA (reference sequence). V dropped 2 bases and J dropped 0 bases, with 8 bases sitting between them. The CDR3 protein is CSARSPIAKNIQYF. CDR3 DNA: TGCAGTGCTAGAAGTCCTATAGCCAAAAACATTCAGTACTTC.

Details on this clonotype: This clone may be a read error of a much larger clone one base away. The chain combines TRBV7-2 with TRBJ2-4; 11 bases align to TRBD2. The J call is doubtful: the DNA matches TRBJ2-7 better. This CDR3 has 16 residues. Per the germline V gene, CDR1 is SGHTA and CDR2 is FQGNSA. The CDR3 DNA follows: TGTGCCAGCAGCTCCGAGTGGCTAGCGGGGGGTAGCGAGCAGTACTTC. This codes for CASSSEWLAGGSEQYF.

This clonotype has only a few counts. This chain uses TRBV19 with TRBJ1-4; D may be TRBD1 (6 bases). The V end was cut by 6 bases, the J end by 6 bases, with 17 bases between. Germline V gene sequence: CDR1 LNHDA, CDR2 SQIVND (reference sequence). The CDR3 is 15 residues long. The CDR3 spells CASSLRGSSDEKLFF. The CDR3 nucleotides read TGTGCCAGTAGCCTCAGGGGTAGCAGCGATGAAAAACTGTTTTTT. The full variable domain, completed using reference TRBV19 and TRBJ1-4, is DGGITQSPKYLFRKEGQNVTLSCEQNLNHDAMYWYRQDPGQGLRLIYYSQIVNDFQKGDIAEGYSVSREKKESFPLTVTSAQKNPTAFYLCASSLRGSSDEKLFFGSGTQLSVL.

The CDR3: CASIPTRWGESYEQYF. CDR3 bases: TGTGCCAGCATCCCCACGCGATGGGGGGAGAGTTACGAGCAGTACTTC. V is TRBV7-8 and J is TRBJ2-7; D may be TRBD2 (6 bases). V lost 7 bases to trimming and J lost 4 bases, with 23 bases between them. Germline CDR1 reads SGHVS; CDR2 reads FQNEAQ. This CDR3 contains 16 residues.

This clonotype has only a few counts. The chain employs TRBV14 and TRBJ1-1, with no clear D. Trimming pared 0 bases from V and 11 bases from J, leaving 13 bases between. The V gene's germline CDR1 is SGHDN and CDR2 FVKESK. CDR3 length: 13 amino acids. The CDR3 bases are TGTGCCAGCAGCCAAGACACAGTGTTGCGGGCTTTCTTT. As protein: CASSQDTVLRAFF.

This clonotype was picked up many times. The chain carries TRBV7-9 and TRBJ2-5, with unresolved D. The CDR3 is 12 residues long. The germline gives CDR1 SEHNR, CDR2 FQNEAQ (reference sequence). V lost 5 bases and J 5 bases, leaving 9 bases between the germline ends. DNA for the CDR3: TGTGCCAGCAGCCCCGGATCGGAGACCCAGTACTTC. Protein sequence: CASSPGSETQYF.

This clonotype was seen a handful of times. The V gene is TRBV11-3, the J gene TRBJ2-2; the match to TRBD2 covers 7 bases. Per germline, CDR1 SGHNT and CDR2 YENEEA. V was clipped by 1 base and J by 1 base; unmatched bases: 3. This CDR3 is built from 16 residues. CDR3 residues: CASSLGASGNTGELFF. DNA for the CDR3: TGTGCCAGCAGCTTAGGGGCTAGCGGGAACACCGGGGAGCTGTTTTTT.

CDR3 in amino acids: CASSPGTGIRGGYTF. The CDR3 DNA reads as TGTGCCAGCTCACCGGGGACGGGAATCCGTGGGGGCTACACCTTC. The chain carries TRBV18 and TRBJ1-2; the D gene is possibly TRBD1 (5 bases). The CDR3 loop spans 15 amino acids. The V and J ends lost 3 bases and 8 bases respectively, with 19 bases between them. Germline loops: CDR1 KGHSH, CDR2 LQKENI.

This clonotype was counted between two and nine times. The chain uses TRBV13 and TRBJ1-3; TRBD1 matches at 7 bases. Germline CDR1 is PRHDT and CDR2 is FYEKMQ (reference sequence). V trimming: 5 bases; J trimming: 2 bases; junction bases outside the gene matches: 9. The CDR3 runs to 16 residues. The CDR3 spells CASSQSPTGTGNTIYF. CDR3 DNA: TGTGCCAGCAGCCAATCTCCGACAGGGACTGGAAACACCATATATTTT.

Only a few counts were recorded for this clonotype. This rearrangement joins TRBV7-6 to TRBJ2-3; D gene ambiguous. The CDR3 has 15 amino acids. Trimming took off 0 bases at V and 2 bases at J, with 9 bases between the two ends. In germline, CDR1 is SGHVS, CDR2 FNYEAQ. The CDR3 coding sequence is TGTGCCAGCAGCTTAGCTCAACAGCTCACAGATACGCAGTATTTT. It encodes CASSLAQQLTDTQYF.

This clonotype was counted between two and nine times. V and J are TRBV5-1 and TRBJ1-2; no clear D gene. Germline loops: CDR1 SGHRS, CDR2 YFSETQ. Trimming shortened V by 4 bases and J by 5 bases, and 12 bases separated the two germline ends. This CDR3 is 13 amino acids long. CDR3 protein: CASSPGEGYGYTF. DNA for the CDR3: TGCGCCAGCAGCCCCGGGGAGGGTTATGGCTACACCTTC. Full variable domain (rest looked up from reference TRBV5-1 and TRBJ1-2): KAGVTQTPRYLIKTRGQQVTLSCSPISGHRSVSWYQQTPGQGLQFLFEYFSETQRNKGNFPGRFSGRQFSNSRSEMNVSTLELGDSALYLCASSPGEGYGYTFGSGTRLTVV.

The V gene is TRBV7-9, the J gene TRBJ2-2; D gene uncertain. V lost 5 bases and J 8 bases, leaving 9 bases between the germline ends. The CDR3 totals 12 residues. The V gene's germline CDR1 is SEHNR and CDR2 FQNEAQ (reference sequence). The chain's CDR3 is CASSPEQGELFF. As DNA, the CDR3 is TGTGCCAGCAGCCCAGAGCAAGGGGAGCTGTTTTTT.

The CDR3 nucleotides read TGTGCCAGCAGCGCGGTGACGCAGGGGGCCCAGTACTTC. Protein: CASSAVTQGAQYF. J is TRBJ2-5 and V is TRBV12-3 or TRBV12-4; the match to TRBD1 covers 7 bases. The CDR3 sequence is 13 residues long. V gave up 6 bases and J gave up 9 bases; unmatched junction bases: 10.

This clonotype was observed a few times. The CDR3, as DNA: TGTGCCAGCAGCCAGTTTTTAGAAGCTTTCTTT. Translating gives CASSQFLEAFF. The J gene is TRBJ1-1, the V gene TRBV3-1; no reliable D call. Germline assignment: CDR1 LGHDT and CDR2 YNNKEL (reference sequence). This CDR3 comprises 11 residues. Trimming left V 3 bases short and J 8 bases short, with 7 bases between.

At least ten counts were recorded for this clonotype. The rearrangement links TRBV10-2 to TRBJ2-1; D is undetermined. Germline values: CDR1 WSHSY, CDR2 SAAADI. There are 16 residues in the CDR3. V dropped 6 bases and J dropped 5 bases, with 20 bases sitting between them. This CDR3 reads CASRKGSSRLDNEQFF. CDR3 DNA: TGCGCCAGCAGGAAAGGTTCCTCTCGGTTAGACAATGAGCAGTTCTTC.

This clonotype was counted a few times. This chain links TRBV4-1 with TRBJ2-4; maybe TRBD2 (5 bases). Germline V CDR1 and CDR2: MGHRA, YSYEKL. The CDR3 is made up of 15 amino acids. Trimming removed 1 base from V and 1 base from J, with 8 bases in between. This CDR3 reads CASSQVEVAKNIQYF. The CDR3 DNA reads as TGCGCCAGCAGCCAAGTGGAGGTGGCCAAAAACATTCAGTACTTC.

The V and J genes are TRBV11-3 and TRBJ2-3; 11 bases map to TRBD2. The CDR3 has 17 amino acids. J was trimmed by 1 base and V by 2 bases; bases with no gene match: 5. Germline V CDR1 and CDR2: SGHNT, YENEEA. CDR3 region: CASSLTLAGGRTDTQYF. For the CDR3, the DNA is TGTGCCAGCAGCTTAACCCTAGCGGGGGGCCGCACAGATACGCAGTATTTT.